What follows are 25 T cell receptor beta chains derived from one specimen sequenced in a study of shared clonotypes between healthy human individuals (dated by TCRdb to about 2020). Receptors were amplified or captured by the immunoSEQ multiplex PCR assay. TCRdb holds this immuneACCESS table with in-frame rearrangements only. Some clones are missing; in checked studies, unresolved V genes explain under half, and the rest has no known cause. Across this sample there are 1,100,000 or so clones, with roughly 74% seen only once. Of the sample, about 0.52% falls within the top ten clones. The sample taken for sequencing was memory CD4+ T cells from PBMCs. In the paper's terms, the cell subset or site label means: CD45RA-negative fraction. The source of these receptors is a man between 18 and 29 years old in good health. Some clones in this sample may be carry-over from other donors' samples.

This clone was found many times. The chain joins TRBV4-2 to TRBJ1-4, with 7 bases aligning to TRBD1. With V trimmed by 8 bases and J by 2 bases, 5 bases remained unmatched. The CDR3 totals 14 residues. Germline V gene sequence: CDR1 LGHNA, CDR2 YNFKEQ. CDR3 nucleotide sequence: TGTGCCAGCCGGAGGGGGCCGACTAATGAAAAACTGTTTTTT. This codes for CASRRGPTNEKLFF.

The V call is TRBV28, the J call TRBJ2-1; 9 nucleotides align to TRBD1. J gave up 6 bases and V 5 bases, and 5 bases lay outside the gene matches. The CDR3 extends over 14 amino acids. From germline, CDR1 is MDHEN and CDR2 SYDVKM. The CDR3 loop is CASSRTGVRNEQFF. CDR3 in DNA: TGTGCCAGCAGTCGGACAGGGGTCCGCAATGAGCAGTTCTTC.

The rearrangement uses TRBV4-2 and TRBJ2-7; possibly TRBD2 for D (5 bases). The CDR3 contains 17 residues. Trimming cost V 4 bases and J 2 bases, with 21 bases left between them. In germline, CDR1 is LGHNA, CDR2 YNFKEQ. In DNA form, the CDR3 reads TGTGCCAGCAGCCCCGGAGCCAGTGGACTCAGACCCTACGAGCAGTACTTC. It encodes CASSPGASGLRPYEQYF.

This chain joins TRBV11-1 and TRBJ2-1; D may be TRBD1 or TRBD2 (5 bases each). CDR1 SGHAT and CDR2 FQDESV come from the germline V gene (reference sequence). V lost 4 bases to trimming and J lost 4 bases, with 8 bases between them. This CDR3 is built from 13 residues. CDR3 sequence: CASSWDGYNEQFF. CDR3 bases: TGTGCCAGCAGCTGGGACGGTTACAATGAGCAGTTCTTC.

In this sample, this clone turned up a few times. The germline gene is not matched at one end of the junction; a read error may be the cause. The chain employs TRBV5-6 and TRBJ1-4; perhaps TRBD1 as D (5 bases). From germline, CDR1 is SGHDT and CDR2 YYEEEE. The CDR3 contains 12 residues. In DNA form, the CDR3 reads TGTGCCAGCAGCATCCGGGACGCCGGCGTAGTTTTT. It codes for CASSIRDAGVVF.

V gene TRBV27 combines with J gene TRBJ2-5, with 7 bases aligning to TRBD2. The CDR3 extends over 14 amino acids. CDR1 and CDR2 from the germline V gene are MNHEY and SMNVEV (reference sequence). J gave up 5 bases and V 5 bases, and 8 bases lay outside the gene matches. DNA of the CDR3: TGTGCCAGCAGTCCGTTAGTGGGGGGGGAGACCCAGTACTTC. It codes for CASSPLVGGETQYF.

This clone was found a few times. The chain carries TRBV10-3 and TRBJ2-7, with TRBD2 matching 8 bases. V lost 3 bases to trimming and J lost 6 bases; unmatched junction nucleotides: 7. CDR1 and CDR2 (germline): ENHRY, SYGVKD. This CDR3 is 14 amino acids long. CDR3 loop: CAISDRGGRSEQYF. The CDR3 nucleotides read TGTGCCATCAGTGACAGGGGCGGGAGGTCCGAGCAGTACTTC.

The V and J genes are TRBV6-1 and TRBJ2-7, with 7 bases matching TRBD1. Per the germline V gene, CDR1 is MNHNS and CDR2 is SASEGT. The CDR3 is 14 residues long. V lost 7 bases, J lost 2 bases, and 8 bases stayed unmatched. DNA for the CDR3: TGTGCCAGCACGAGAGACAGGGTTGCCTACGAGCAGTACTTC. It translates to CASTRDRVAYEQYF.

The V gene is TRBV6-1, the J gene TRBJ2-7; D might be TRBD1 or TRBD2, each matching 6 bases. Trimming cost V 7 bases and J 0 bases, with 13 bases left between them. The CDR3 spans 14 residues. Germline V lookup: CDR1 MNHNS, CDR2 SASEGT. For the CDR3, the DNA is TGTGCCAGCAAGTCGGGGGCCAGCTCCTACGAGCAGTACTTC. The encoded protein is CASKSGASSYEQYF.

The rearrangement uses TRBV5-8 and TRBJ1-1; no reliable D call. CDR1 and CDR2 from the germline V gene are SGHTS and YDEGEE. The ends were cut back, 4 bases at V and 1 base at J, with 11 bases in the middle. This CDR3 contains 14 residues. The CDR3 bases are TGTGCCAGCAGCGGCGGACCCGCGAACACTGAAGCTTTCTTT. It encodes CASSGGPANTEAFF. Using reference TRBV5-8 and TRBJ1-1 for the parts outside the CDR3, the full variable domain is EAGVTQSPTHLIKTRGQQATLRCSPISGHTSVYWYQQALGLGLQFLLWYDEGEERNRGNFPPRFSGRQFPNYSSELNVNALELEDSALYLCASSGGPANTEAFFGQGTRLTVV.

This chain joins TRBV19 and TRBJ1-1; D not certain. Looked up from germline, CDR1 is LNHDA and CDR2 is SQIVND (reference sequence). V lost 10 bases and J 4 bases, leaving 16 bases between the germline ends. The CDR3 totals 13 residues. The CDR3 region has the DNA TGTGCCACCAGTGCGGCGGTGGGCACTGAAGCTTTCTTT. It codes for CATSAAVGTEAFF.

The chain employs TRBV27 and TRBJ2-7; D may match TRBD1 or TRBD2 (5 bases each). The length of the CDR3 is 15 residues. The ends were cut back, 3 bases at V and 2 bases at J, with 14 bases in the middle. Per the germline V gene, CDR1 is MNHEY and CDR2 is SMNVEV (reference sequence). The CDR3 sequence is CASSFKGRGPYEQYF. CDR3 bases: TGTGCCAGCAGTTTCAAGGGGCGCGGGCCCTACGAGCAGTACTTC.

V and J are TRBV9 and TRBJ2-7; 8 bases are shared with TRBD1. Losses at the gene ends were 2 bases for V and 6 bases for J; bases not matched to a gene: 10. There are 15 residues in the CDR3. In germline, CDR1 is SGDLS, CDR2 YYNGEE. The CDR3 loop is CASSVDPGQGLEQYF. CDR3 sequence (DNA): TGTGCCAGCAGCGTCGATCCCGGACAGGGACTCGAGCAGTACTTC.

As for this clone: This sample includes further DNA sequences coding for the same CDR3. The rearrangement joins TRBV7-2 to TRBJ2-7; 10 bases fit TRBD1. Germline V lookup: CDR1 SGHTA, CDR2 FQGNSA. V trimming: 0 bases; J trimming: 2 bases; junction bases outside the gene matches: 1. The CDR3 is 15 residues long. In DNA, the CDR3 is TGTGCCAGCAGCTTAGCAGGACAGGGGGCCTACGAGCAGTACTTC. This codes for CASSLAGQGAYEQYF.

The genes are TRBV27 and TRBJ2-2; no definite D call. The V end was cut by 3 bases, the J end by 7 bases, with 9 bases between. Germline values: CDR1 MNHEY, CDR2 SMNVEV (reference sequence). This CDR3 region has 13 residues. Written as DNA, the CDR3 is TGTGCCAGCAGTTTCCGACGCCTCGGGGAGCTGTTTTTT. It encodes CASSFRRLGELFF.

The chain carries TRBV29-1 and TRBJ1-5; 10 bases agree with TRBD1. V lost 5 bases to trimming and J lost 4 bases; unmatched junction nucleotides: 5. The CDR3 is 14 amino acids. Germline CDR1 SQVTM, CDR2 ANQGSEA. The CDR3 loop reads CSVRGQGVNQPQHF. CDR3 nucleotides: TGCAGCGTTCGAGGACAGGGGGTTAATCAGCCCCAGCATTTT.

In this sample, this clone turned up once. This chain uses TRBV4-3 with TRBJ1-4, with D unclear. V lost 5 bases to trimming and J lost 3 bases, with 10 bases between them. There are 14 residues in the CDR3. The germline CDR1 and CDR2 sequences are LGHNA and YSLEER. CDR3 region: CASSSFTANEKLFF. The CDR3 DNA follows: TGCGCCAGCAGCTCCTTTACGGCTAATGAAAAACTGTTTTTT.

With regard to this clone: Other DNA sequences in the sample encode the same CDR3. The rearrangement links TRBV5-1 to TRBJ2-7, with 7 bases fitting TRBD1. Losses at the gene ends were 0 bases for V and 3 bases for J; bases not matched to a gene: 3. Germline CDR1 reads SGHRS; CDR2 reads YFSETQ. There are 14 residues in the CDR3. In nucleotides, the CDR3 is TGCGCCAGCAGCTTGGGACAGGGCGGCTACGAGCAGTACTTC. It translates to CASSLGQGGYEQYF. Full variable domain (outside the CDR3, taken from reference TRBV5-1 and TRBJ2-7): KAGVTQTPRYLIKTRGQQVTLSCSPISGHRSVSWYQQTPGQGLQFLFEYFSETQRNKGNFPGRFSGRQFSNSRSEMNVSTLELGDSALYLCASSLGQGGYEQYFGPGTRLTVT.

The V and J genes are TRBV2 and TRBJ1-1; no definite D call. There are 14 residues in the CDR3. Per the germline V gene, CDR1 is SNHLY and CDR2 is FYNNEI. V was clipped by 6 bases and J by 2 bases, with 13 bases between them. CDR3 nucleotides: TGTGCCAGCAGCCCAATACGGGGAAACACTGAAGCTTTCTTT. This sequence encodes CASSPIRGNTEAFF.

The V and J genes are TRBV5-1 and TRBJ2-1, with D possibly TRBD2 on 6 matching bases. The CDR3 contains 15 residues. With 3 bases removed from V and 6 bases from J, the gap between germline ends came to 16 bases. Germline CDR1 SGHRS, CDR2 YFSETQ. CDR3 sequence (DNA): TGCGCCAGCAGCTCGACTAGTCCCCACCTCAATGAGCAGTTCTTC. Its translation is CASSSTSPHLNEQFF.

The chain couples TRBV6-1 to TRBJ1-1; D is uncertain. Germline values: CDR1 MNHNS, CDR2 SASEGT. V was clipped by 2 bases and J by 1 base, with 8 bases between them. The CDR3 spans 14 residues. As DNA, the CDR3 is TGTGCCAGCAGTGAACCCCACGCGAACACTGAAGCTTTCTTT. Its protein is CASSEPHANTEAFF.

The J gene is TRBJ1-3, the V gene TRBV19; TRBD1 matches at 7 bases. The V gene's germline CDR1 is LNHDA and CDR2 SQIVND (reference sequence). The trim removed 7 bases at V and 2 bases at J, leaving 8 bases unmatched. The CDR3 sequence is 15 residues long. In DNA form, the CDR3 reads TGTGCCAGTACTTTGCGGGGGACAGCTGGAAACACCATATATTTT. This codes for CASTLRGTAGNTIYF.

This clone was seen more than once but under ten times. V and J are TRBV2 and TRBJ2-1; the match to TRBD2 covers 8 bases. The CDR3 sequence is 13 residues long. CDR1 and CDR2 from the germline V gene are SNHLY and FYNNEI. With V trimmed by 3 bases and J by 14 bases, 9 bases remained unmatched. The CDR3 sequence is CASSDLGTRKEFF. CDR3 bases: TGTGCCAGCAGTGACTTAGGGACTAGAAAAGAGTTCTTC.

There are a few counts of this clone. V gene TRBV28 combines with J gene TRBJ1-4; no clear D gene. The germline gives CDR1 MDHEN, CDR2 SYDVKM. The CDR3 has 16 amino acids. V was clipped by 3 bases and J by 0 bases, with 11 bases between them. The CDR3 sequence: CASSLDLAATNEKLFF. The DNA for the CDR3 is TGTGCCAGCAGTTTGGATCTCGCTGCAACTAATGAAAAACTGTTTTTT. Together with reference TRBV28 and TRBJ1-4, the CDR3 gives the full variable domain: DVKVTQSSRYLVKRTGEKVFLECVQDMDHENMFWYRQDPGLGLRLIYFSYDVKMKEKGDIPEGYSVSREKKERFSLILESASTNQTSMYLCASSLDLAATNEKLFFGSGTQLSVL.

This chain connects TRBV28 to TRBJ1-1; no definite D call. Per germline, CDR1 MDHEN and CDR2 SYDVKM. This CDR3 has 15 residues. Deletions cut 5 bases from V and 2 bases from J, with 15 bases between. CDR3 bases: TGTGCCAGCAGTCCCCCGAGGACCCTAAACACTGAAGCTTTCTTT. Its protein product is CASSPPRTLNTEAFF. The variable domain in full, with the rest retrieved from reference TRBV28 and TRBJ1-1, is DVKVTQSSRYLVKRTGEKVFLECVQDMDHENMFWYRQDPGLGLRLIYFSYDVKMKEKGDIPEGYSVSREKKERFSLILESASTNQTSMYLCASSPPRTLNTEAFFGQGTRLTVV.